This entry lists 18 T cell receptor beta chains sequenced from one sample in a study of shared clonotypes between healthy human individuals. This table comes from immunoSEQ multiplex PCR, and its TCRdb copy is limited to in-frame clones, with some not included. This table holds approximately 2,300,000 clones, 80% to 95% found once. Sequencing was carried out using naive CD4+ T cells from PBMCs. The subset was: CD45RA+ positively selected. These receptors all stem from a man aged 18 to 35 in good health. Some clones in this sample may be carry-over from other donors' samples.

The chain recombines TRBV19 with TRBJ2-1; D gene unclear. The CDR3 length is 14 residues. Germline-derived CDR1 and CDR2 are LNHDA and SQIVND (reference sequence). Trimming pared 5 bases from V and 2 bases from J, leaving 10 bases between. Here the CDR3 reads CASSVLLAYNEQFF. In DNA, the CDR3 is TGTGCCAGTAGTGTACTCCTTGCCTACAATGAGCAGTTCTTC.

The chain has TRBV2 and TRBJ1-1, with TRBD1 matching 7 bases. Germline-derived CDR1 and CDR2 are SNHLY and FYNNEI. The V segment lost 6 bases and the J segment 3 bases; nucleotides outside the gene matches: 7. The CDR3 covers 14 residues. CDR3 coding DNA: TGTGCCAGCAGGATGACAGGGCCCGACACTGAAGCTTTCTTT. It yields the protein CASRMTGPDTEAFF.

V is TRBV2 and J is TRBJ2-7; a possible D gene is TRBD2 (5 bases). V lost 7 bases to trimming and J lost 0 bases, with 13 bases between them. The CDR3 is 14 amino acids. Germline V gene data show CDR1 as SNHLY and CDR2 as FYNNEI. This chain's CDR3 is CASIPQRSSYEQYF. CDR3 sequence (DNA): TGTGCCAGCATACCTCAGCGGAGCTCCTACGAGCAGTACTTC.

This chain uses TRBV7-8 with TRBJ1-5; D is possibly TRBD1 (5 bases). V lost 6 bases to trimming and J lost 4 bases, with 7 bases between them. Germline V gene lookup returns CDR1 SGHVS and CDR2 FQNEAQ. This CDR3 contains 12 residues. Here the CDR3 reads CASSHRNQPQHF. The CDR3 DNA sequence: TGTGCCAGCAGTCACAGGAATCAGCCCCAGCATTTT.

This rearrangement joins TRBV20-1 to TRBJ1-5; no firm D call. There are 11 residues in the CDR3. Germline-derived CDR1 and CDR2 are DFQATT and SNEGSKA (reference sequence). V gave up 4 bases and J gave up 4 bases, with 5 bases separating them. In DNA, the CDR3 is TGCAGTGCTACTGAAAATCAGCCCCAGCATTTT. Translation gives CSATENQPQHF.

The chain recombines TRBV18 with TRBJ1-3, with a weak D call TRBD1 (5 bases). This CDR3 is 14 amino acids long. Trimming took off 2 bases at V and 2 bases at J, with 7 bases between the two ends. Germline CDR1 KGHSH, CDR2 LQKENI. The CDR3 DNA follows: TGTGCCAGCTCACCATCCAGGGCTGGAAACACCATATATTTT. It specifies CASSPSRAGNTIYF. Combining the CDR3 with reference TRBV18 and TRBJ1-3 gives the whole variable domain NAGVMQNPRHLVRRRGQEARLRCSPMKGHSHVYWYRQLPEEGLKFMVYLQKENIIDESGMPKERFSAEFPKEGPSILRIQQVVRGDSAAYFCASSPSRAGNTIYFGEGSWLTVV.

This chain links TRBV25-1 with TRBJ1-1; D is possibly TRBD1 (5 bases). V was shortened by 2 bases and J by 1 base, with 17 bases between the two germline ends. Germline V lookup: CDR1 MGHDK, CDR2 SYGVNS. The CDR3 covers 17 residues. The CDR3 sequence: CASSESGVGGRNTEAFF. The CDR3 nucleotides are TGTGCCAGCAGTGAAAGCGGGGTTGGGGGTAGGAACACTGAAGCTTTCTTT.

Concerning this clone itself: The sample carries other DNA sequences with the same CDR3. The gene calls are TRBV28 and TRBJ1-5; D remains unclear. Germline assignment: CDR1 MDHEN and CDR2 SYDVKM. This CDR3 has 14 amino acids. V was trimmed by 1 base and J by 4 bases, leaving 8 bases between them. Here the CDR3 reads CASSLLQENQPQHF. The CDR3, as DNA: TGTGCCAGCAGTTTATTGCAGGAAAATCAGCCCCAGCATTTT.

This clone appeared once. The chain joins TRBV19 to TRBJ2-7, with D tentatively TRBD1 (6 bases). The CDR3 runs to 14 residues. Germline CDR1 and CDR2: LNHDA and SQIVND (reference sequence). V gave up 4 bases and J gave up 0 bases, with 10 bases separating them. CDR3 protein: CASSRQGTSYEQYF. The CDR3 nucleotides read TGTGCCAGTAGTAGGCAGGGGACCTCCTACGAGCAGTACTTC.

The chain joins TRBV7-3 to TRBJ2-3; 7 bases map to TRBD2. Germline values: CDR1 SGHTA, CDR2 FQGTGA. The V and J ends lost 2 bases and 4 bases, in that order; junction bases with no gene match: 3. CDR3 length: 14 amino acids. CDR3 sequence (DNA): TGTGCCAGCAGCTTAGGCGGGGGAGCAGATACGCAGTATTTT. This codes for CASSLGGGADTQYF. Looking up the rest from reference TRBV7-3 and TRBJ2-3 gives the full variable domain: GAGVSQTPSNKVTEKGKYVELRCDPISGHTALYWYRQSLGQGPEFLIYFQGTGAADDSGLPNDRFFAVRPEGSVSTLKIQRTERGDSAVYLCASSLGGGADTQYFGPGTRLTVL.

The chain carries TRBV6-5 and TRBJ2-7, with TRBD1 matching 9 bases. Losses at the gene ends were 6 bases for V and 2 bases for J; bases not matched to a gene: 8. The CDR3 sequence is 15 residues long. CDR1 MNHEY and CDR2 SVGAGI come from the germline V gene. CDR3 residues: CASRGSRTGAYEQYF. As DNA, the CDR3 is TGTGCCAGCAGAGGCTCACGGACAGGGGCCTACGAGCAGTACTTC.

This rearrangement joins TRBV7-9 to TRBJ2-6; D remains ambiguous. The CDR3 spans 15 residues. The germline V gene has CDR1 SEHNR and CDR2 FQNEAQ (reference sequence). Trimming took 2 bases from V and 2 from J, leaving 7 bases between them. This CDR3 reads CASSLPRTGANVLTF. CDR3 DNA: TGTGCCAGCAGCTTACCAAGGACTGGGGCCAACGTCCTGACTTTC.

This chain joins TRBV18 and TRBJ1-1, with D uncertain. The V end was cut by 4 bases, the J end by 0 bases, with 15 bases between. Looked up from germline, CDR1 is KGHSH and CDR2 is LQKENI. This CDR3 contains 16 residues. Here the CDR3 reads CASSLAQPDMNTEAFF. The CDR3 DNA reads as TGTGCCAGCTCACTCGCCCAGCCTGACATGAACACTGAAGCTTTCTTT. Looking up the rest from reference TRBV18 and TRBJ1-1 gives the full variable domain: NAGVMQNPRHLVRRRGQEARLRCSPMKGHSHVYWYRQLPEEGLKFMVYLQKENIIDESGMPKERFSAEFPKEGPSILRIQQVVRGDSAAYFCASSLAQPDMNTEAFFGQGTRLTVV.

The chain employs TRBV5-1 and TRBJ2-4, with a tentative D call TRBD2 (6 bases). This CDR3 contains 14 residues. V lost 0 bases and J lost 9, with 13 bases in between. CDR1 and CDR2 (germline): SGHRS, YFSETQ. CDR3 DNA sequence: TGCGCCAGCAGCTTGGATGGGGAGGTGGGCATTCAGTACTTC. It codes for CASSLDGEVGIQYF.

The rearrangement joins TRBV29-1 to TRBJ2-1; the match to TRBD2 covers 13 bases. The trim removed 4 bases at V and 4 bases at J, leaving 10 bases unmatched. Germline V gives CDR1 SQVTM, CDR2 ANQGSEA. The CDR3 extends over 17 amino acids. CDR3 nucleotides: TGCAGCGTTGGACAGCCTTTACTAGCGGGAGGGTACAATGAGCAGTTCTTC. Translating it yields CSVGQPLLAGGYNEQFF.

V usage is TRBV5-6 and J usage is TRBJ1-2, with D possibly matching TRBD1 (5 bases). The CDR3 loop spans 13 amino acids. Germline V gives CDR1 SGHDT, CDR2 YYEEEE. The V end was cut by 2 bases, the J end by 2 bases, with 7 bases between. The CDR3 region is CASSFQGNYGYTF. Written as DNA, the CDR3 is TGTGCCAGCAGCTTTCAGGGCAACTATGGCTACACCTTC.

The chain carries TRBV28 and TRBJ2-1; TRBD2 is a possible D gene (5 bases). The CDR3 loop spans 15 amino acids. Germline CDR1 MDHEN, CDR2 SYDVKM. Trimming pared 7 bases from V and 9 bases from J, leaving 22 bases between. The CDR3 region is CASTLDSGVPAEQFF. The CDR3 coding sequence is TGTGCCAGCACCCTGGACTCCGGGGTCCCGGCTGAGCAGTTCTTC.

The DNA for the CDR3 is TGTGCCAGCAGCTTAGCGCCGGGCAGGGGGCATGGCTACACCTTC. As protein: CASSLAPGRGHGYTF. This chain connects TRBV7-9 to TRBJ1-2; 8 positions agree with TRBD1. Germline V gene data show CDR1 as SEHNR and CDR2 as FQNEAQ (reference sequence). The V segment lost 0 bases and the J segment 6 bases; nucleotides outside the gene matches: 6. The CDR3 runs 15 residues.